Described below is a single T cell receptor beta chain sequence and its context. Its antigen is still unknown. The data derive from a study of cytomegalovirus exposure and HLA in healthy donors. Overall study context: About 83 million unique TCRs from HLA-typed donors made up an early data release. Regarding the study as a whole: Most observed TCR sequences were rare, whereas some public TCRs were detected in many donors. Reported results showed that the classifier diagnosed cytomegalovirus status with high specificity and sensitivity.

This CDR3 spans 13 amino acids. The V end lost 3 bases, the J end lost 6 bases, and 12 bases lay between the germline ends. Germline loops: CDR1 SGHVS, CDR2 FQNEAQ. Primers: 60 Vbeta forward and 13 Jbeta reverse. Source study methods: Later, 65 million to 90 million unique TCR beta chains were counted in an analysis, and roughly 11 million of them were shared. Clones were read by immunoSEQ multiplex PCR, and TCRdb kept only the in-frame ones, dropping some. Clone size and V and J calls were adopted from that table, with D and trimming inferred from the DNA. The table has around 190,000 clones, around 83% seen once; the top ten hold 1.5% to 2%.

The sequencing sample was made of PBMCs. The chain employs TRBV7-8 and TRBJ2-7, with a weak D call TRBD2 (6 bases). The sequence came from a man aged 35-49 years in good health and CMV-seropositive. Here the CDR3 DNA reads TGTGCCAGCAGCTTCGAGGGAGCGGGCGAGCAGTACTTC. It encodes CASSFEGAGEQYF.